Described below is a single T cell receptor beta chain sequence and its context. Data came from immunoSEQ multiplex PCR; TCRdb stores just in-frame clones and leaves some out. The data contain about 140,000 clones, roughly 90% of them singletons. The CDR3 spans 16 residues. V was trimmed by 0 bases and J by 3 bases, leaving 12 bases between them. The germline gives CDR1 KGHSH, CDR2 LQKENI. The sample belongs to a study of T cell responses to AZD1222 COVID-19 vaccine. The chain carries TRBV18 and TRBJ1-5, with D possibly being TRBD1 (5 bases). The sequence derives from an adult in good health. The sequences come from peripheral blood, collected on day 0 of AZD1222 vaccination. CDR3 sequence (DNA): TGTGCCAGCTCACCACCTGGGGCCAGCTACAATCAGCCCCAGCATTTT. It specifies CASSPPGASYNQPQHF. Together with reference TRBV18 and TRBJ1-5, the CDR3 gives the full variable domain: NAGVMQNPRHLVRRRGQEARLRCSPMKGHSHVYWYRQLPEEGLKFMVYLQKENIIDESGMPKERFSAEFPKEGPSILRIQQVVRGDSAAYFCASSPPGASYNQPQHFGDGTRLSIL.